Presented here are 14 T cell receptor beta chains from one specimen sequenced in a study of cytotoxic CD8 clonotypes in ibrutinib-treated CLL. TCRdb's table, derived via immunoSEQ multiplex PCR, lists solely in-frame clones and lacks some. The sample holds about 160,000 clones; more than 75% are singletons and the top ten take around 2.1%. The material was PBMCs, obtained after 12 months of ibrutinib treatment. Every receptor here comes from a human donor with chronic lymphocytic leukemia.

This clone came up once. The genes are TRBV7-2 and TRBJ2-1, with D possibly matching TRBD2 (6 bases). Germline V gene data show CDR1 as SGHTA and CDR2 as FQGNSA. V was shortened by 3 bases and J by 4 bases, with 13 bases between the two germline ends. This CDR3 has 15 residues. The CDR3 bases are TGTGCCAGCAGCTTCCACTCCGGGGGTTACAATGAGCAGTTCTTC. Translation gives CASSFHSGGYNEQFF.

This sequence joins TRBV19 and TRBJ1-2, with D unresolved. The CDR3 consists of 14 residues. Germline V gives CDR1 LNHDA, CDR2 SQIVND (reference sequence). Trimming shortened V by 1 base and J by 4 bases, and 10 bases separated the two germline ends. CDR3 nucleotides: TGTGCCAGTAGTATAGGCGGTCCCCGCTATGGCTACACCTTC. Its protein is CASSIGGPRYGYTF.

CDR3 protein: CATQGEGYTF. Here the CDR3 DNA reads TGTGCCACACAGGGGGAGGGCTACACCTTC. This chain joins TRBV28 and TRBJ1-2, with 8 positions matching TRBD1. The CDR3 runs 10 residues. With V trimmed by 10 bases and J by 8 bases, 3 bases remained unmatched. Germline V gene data show CDR1 as MDHEN and CDR2 as SYDVKM.

This chain joins TRBV10-2 and TRBJ2-1, with 9 bases fitting TRBD1. CDR1 and CDR2 from the germline V gene are WSHSY and SAAADI. With 5 bases clipped from V and 8 bases from J, the junction kept 10 bases outside the gene matches. The CDR3 is 15 residues long. The CDR3 bases are TGCGCCAGCAGTCGTGGGACAGGGATGACCCATGAGCAGTTCTTC. Translating it yields CASSRGTGMTHEQFF.

V is TRBV28 and J is TRBJ1-2; D remains ambiguous. The germline CDR1 and CDR2 sequences are MDHEN and SYDVKM. Trimming took 6 bases from V and 2 from J, leaving 10 bases between them. The CDR3 sequence is 13 residues long. CDR3 in DNA: TGTGCCAGCAGGCGGGAGATGAACTATGGCTACACCTTC. Translating gives CASRREMNYGYTF.

J is TRBJ2-7 and V is TRBV30; D remains unclear. The V and J ends lost 3 bases and 2 bases respectively, with 8 bases between them. CDR3 length: 12 amino acids. Germline assignment: CDR1 GTSNPN and CDR2 SVGIG (reference sequence). The CDR3 nucleotides read TGTGCCTGGAGCCGGAAAGCCTACGAGCAGTACTTC. It is translated as CAWSRKAYEQYF.

The V and J genes are TRBV6-1 and TRBJ1-1, with D unresolved. Trimming removed 6 bases from V and 0 bases from J, with 8 bases in between. The CDR3 has 13 amino acids. The germline V gene encodes CDR1 MNHNS and CDR2 SASEGT. CDR3 loop: CASRSVLNTEAFF. The CDR3 DNA follows: TGTGCCAGCAGGAGCGTTCTGAACACTGAAGCTTTCTTT.

The chain couples TRBV4-3 to TRBJ1-6; D not resolved. The CDR3 totals 18 residues. CDR1 and CDR2 (germline): LGHNA, YSLEER. V was trimmed by 0 bases and J by 8 bases, leaving 20 bases between them. CDR3 in DNA: TGCGCCAGCAGCCAAGATCGGAGCCGAACCTCGTCGGATTCACCCCTCCACTTT. Translated: CASSQDRSRTSSDSPLHF.

The V call is TRBV15, the J call TRBJ1-2; D gene ambiguous. The V end lost 5 bases, the J end lost 2 bases, and 12 bases lay between the germline ends. This CDR3 comprises 14 residues. Germline V gene data show CDR1 as LNHNV and CDR2 as YYDKDF (reference sequence). This chain's CDR3 is CATSGEVSNYGYTF. The CDR3 nucleotides read TGTGCCACCAGCGGGGAAGTGTCCAACTATGGCTACACCTTC.

The chain joins TRBV7-9 to TRBJ1-5; 7 positions match TRBD1. The trim removed 4 bases at V and 7 bases at J, leaving 7 bases unmatched. CDR1 and CDR2 (germline): SEHNR, FQNEAQ (reference sequence). The CDR3 loop spans 14 amino acids. CDR3 in DNA: TGTGCCAGCAGCTCCTCAGACAGGGTACAGCCCCAGCATTTT. Its translation: CASSSSDRVQPQHF.

The genes are TRBV7-9 and TRBJ1-4, with 10 bases fitting TRBD1. Germline CDR1 and CDR2: SEHNR and FQNEAQ (reference sequence). This CDR3 contains 15 residues. V gave up 5 bases and J gave up 8 bases; unmatched junction bases: 8. The DNA of the CDR3 is TGTGCCAGCAGCCTACGACAGGGGGCGCGCGAAAAACTGTTTTTT. Translating it yields CASSLRQGAREKLFF. Full variable domain (outside the CDR3, taken from reference TRBV7-9 and TRBJ1-4): DTGVSQNPRHKITKRGQNVTFRCDPISEHNRLYWYRQTLGQGPEFLTYFQNEAQLEKSRLLSDRFSAERPKGSFSTLEIQRTEQGDSAMYLCASSLRQGAREKLFFGSGTQLSVL.

V is TRBV6-5 and J is TRBJ2-2; TRBD1 is a possible D gene (5 bases). This CDR3 has 15 residues. The germline V and J ends were trimmed by 6 bases and 3 bases, with 14 bases remaining between them. CDR1 is MNHEY and CDR2 is SVGAGI in the germline V gene. For the CDR3, the DNA is TGTGCCAGCAGCATGACCGGACAACACACCGGGGAGCTGTTTTTT. Translating it yields CASSMTGQHTGELFF.

The CDR3 reads CASSYYSGSSYNEQFF. The CDR3 DNA sequence: TGTGCCAGCAGTTACTATAGCGGGAGCTCCTACAATGAGCAGTTCTTC. The rearrangement links TRBV6-5 to TRBJ2-1; 9 bases are shared with TRBD2. The CDR3 spans 16 residues. With V trimmed by 1 base and J by 0 bases, 1 base remained unmatched. The germline V gene encodes CDR1 MNHEY and CDR2 SVGAGI.

The chain carries TRBV7-2 and TRBJ2-4, with 7 bases lining up with TRBD1. CDR1 SGHTA and CDR2 FQGNSA come from the germline V gene. With 3 bases clipped from V and 6 bases from J, the junction kept 5 bases outside the gene matches. The CDR3 contains 14 residues. The DNA of the CDR3 is TGTGCCAGCAGCTTCCGGACAGGCTTAAACATTCAGTACTTC. Translating gives CASSFRTGLNIQYF.